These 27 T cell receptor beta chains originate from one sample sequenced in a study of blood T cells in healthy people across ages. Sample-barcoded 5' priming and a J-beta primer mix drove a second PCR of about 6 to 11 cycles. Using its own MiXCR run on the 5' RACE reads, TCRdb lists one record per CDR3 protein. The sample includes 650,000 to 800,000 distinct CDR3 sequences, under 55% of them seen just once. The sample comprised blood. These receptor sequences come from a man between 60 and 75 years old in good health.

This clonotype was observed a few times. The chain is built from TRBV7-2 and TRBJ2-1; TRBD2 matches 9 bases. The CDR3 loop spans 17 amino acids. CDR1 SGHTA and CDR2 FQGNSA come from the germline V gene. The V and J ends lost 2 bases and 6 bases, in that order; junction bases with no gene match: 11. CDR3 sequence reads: CASSLLAGGFRINEQFF. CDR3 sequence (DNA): TGTGCCAGCAGCTTACTGGCGGGGGGGTTCCGTATCAATGAGCAGTTCTTC.

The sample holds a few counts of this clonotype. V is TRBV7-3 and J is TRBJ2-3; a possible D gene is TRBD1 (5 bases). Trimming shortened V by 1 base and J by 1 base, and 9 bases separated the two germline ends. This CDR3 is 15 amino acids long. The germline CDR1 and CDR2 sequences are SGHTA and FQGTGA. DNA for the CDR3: TGTGCCAGCAGCTTAAGTGGGGCGGGCACAGATACGCAGTATTTT. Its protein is CASSLSGAGTDTQYF. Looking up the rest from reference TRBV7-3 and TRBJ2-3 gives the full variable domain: GAGVSQTPSNKVTEKGKYVELRCDPISGHTALYWYRQSLGQGPEFLIYFQGTGAADDSGLPNDRFFAVRPEGSVSTLKIQRTERGDSAVYLCASSLSGAGTDTQYFGPGTRLTVL.

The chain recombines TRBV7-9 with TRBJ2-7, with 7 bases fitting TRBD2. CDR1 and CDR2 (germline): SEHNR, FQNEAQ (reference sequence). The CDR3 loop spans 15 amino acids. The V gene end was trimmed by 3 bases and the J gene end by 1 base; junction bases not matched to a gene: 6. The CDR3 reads CASSFAGEKSYEQYF. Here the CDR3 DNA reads TGTGCCAGCAGCTTCGCGGGAGAGAAATCCTACGAGCAGTACTTC. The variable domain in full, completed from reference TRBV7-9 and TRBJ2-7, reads DTGVSQNPRHKITKRGQNVTFRCDPISEHNRLYWYRQTLGQGPEFLTYFQNEAQLEKSRLLSDRFSAERPKGSFSTLEIQRTEQGDSAMYLCASSFAGEKSYEQYFGPGTRLTVT.

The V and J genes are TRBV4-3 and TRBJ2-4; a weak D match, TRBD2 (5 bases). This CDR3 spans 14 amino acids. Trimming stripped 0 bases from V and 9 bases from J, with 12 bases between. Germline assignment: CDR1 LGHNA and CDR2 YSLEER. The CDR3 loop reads CASSQDFGDSIQYF. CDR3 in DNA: TGCGCCAGCAGCCAAGATTTCGGGGATTCCATTCAGTACTTC.

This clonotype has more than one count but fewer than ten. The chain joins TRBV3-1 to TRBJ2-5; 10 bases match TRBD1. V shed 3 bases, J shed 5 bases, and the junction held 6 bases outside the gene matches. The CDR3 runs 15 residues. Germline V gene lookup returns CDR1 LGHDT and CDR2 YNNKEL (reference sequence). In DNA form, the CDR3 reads TGTGCCAGCAGCCAGGGGACAGGGGTTGGTGAGACCCAGTACTTC. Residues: CASSQGTGVGETQYF.

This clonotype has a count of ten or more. The CDR3 DNA reads TGTGCCATCAGTCGGGCGGGGGCCGGGACCCAGTACTTC. It specifies CAISRAGAGTQYF. J is TRBJ2-5 and V is TRBV10-3, with D tentatively TRBD2 (7 bases). Germline values: CDR1 ENHRY, CDR2 SYGVKD. With 5 bases removed from V and 7 bases from J, the gap between germline ends came to 14 bases. The CDR3 has 13 amino acids.

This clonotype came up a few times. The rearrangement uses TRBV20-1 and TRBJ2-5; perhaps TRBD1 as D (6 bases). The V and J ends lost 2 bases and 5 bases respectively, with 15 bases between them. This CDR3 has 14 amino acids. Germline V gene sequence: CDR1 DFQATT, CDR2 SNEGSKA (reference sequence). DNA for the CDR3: TGCAGTGCTAGAAAGGGGGTCCAATGGGAGACCCAGTACTTC. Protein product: CSARKGVQWETQYF.

The CDR3 bases are TGTGCCAGCAGTCTAGAGCAGGGGCGAGGGGAGACCCAGTACTTC. This codes for CASSLEQGRGETQYF. The chain is built from TRBV2 and TRBJ2-7; possible D gene TRBD1, 6 bases. Matching the DNA end better, TRBJ2-5 makes the J call doubtful. The CDR3 runs 15 residues. In germline, CDR1 is SNHLY, CDR2 FYNNEI.

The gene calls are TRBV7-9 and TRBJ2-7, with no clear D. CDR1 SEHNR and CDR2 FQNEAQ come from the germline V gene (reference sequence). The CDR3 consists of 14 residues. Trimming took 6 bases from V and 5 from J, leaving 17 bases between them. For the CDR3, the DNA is TGTGCCAGCAGTTTACACGGCTCGTGGGACGAGCAGTACTTC. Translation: CASSLHGSWDEQYF.

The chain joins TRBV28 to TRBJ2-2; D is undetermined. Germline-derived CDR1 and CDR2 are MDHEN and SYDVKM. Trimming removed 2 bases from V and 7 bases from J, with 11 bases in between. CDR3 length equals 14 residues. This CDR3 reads CASSLVGFNGELFF. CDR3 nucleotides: TGTGCCAGCAGTTTAGTCGGCTTTAACGGGGAGCTGTTTTTT.

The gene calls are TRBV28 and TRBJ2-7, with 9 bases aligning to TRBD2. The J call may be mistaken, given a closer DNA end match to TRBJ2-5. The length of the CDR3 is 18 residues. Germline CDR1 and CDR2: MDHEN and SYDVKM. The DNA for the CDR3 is TGTGCCAGCAGTTTATGGGGGTTTAGCGGGGGCCCAAAAGAGACCCAGTACTTC. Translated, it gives CASSLWGFSGGPKETQYF.

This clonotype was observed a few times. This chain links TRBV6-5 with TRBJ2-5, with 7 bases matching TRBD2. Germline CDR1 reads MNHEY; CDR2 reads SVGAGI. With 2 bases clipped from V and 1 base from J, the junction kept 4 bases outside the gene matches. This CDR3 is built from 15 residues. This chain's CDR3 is CASSYGGGRQETQYF. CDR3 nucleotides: TGTGCCAGCAGTTACGGCGGGGGTCGCCAAGAGACCCAGTACTTC.

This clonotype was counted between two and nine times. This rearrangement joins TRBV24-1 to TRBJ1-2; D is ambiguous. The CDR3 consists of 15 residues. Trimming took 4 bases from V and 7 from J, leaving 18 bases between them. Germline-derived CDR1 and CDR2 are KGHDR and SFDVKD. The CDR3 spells CATSESGRPEGGYTF. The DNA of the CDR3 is TGTGCCACCAGTGAGTCGGGCCGGCCTGAAGGTGGCTACACCTTC.

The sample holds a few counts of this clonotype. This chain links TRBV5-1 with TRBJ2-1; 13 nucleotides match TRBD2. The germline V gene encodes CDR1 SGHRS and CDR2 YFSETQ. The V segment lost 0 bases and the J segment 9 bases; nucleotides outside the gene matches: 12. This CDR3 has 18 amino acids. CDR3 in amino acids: CASSLVPPGLAGVLEQFF. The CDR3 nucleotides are TGCGCCAGCAGCTTGGTTCCCCCAGGACTAGCGGGGGTCCTTGAGCAGTTCTTC.

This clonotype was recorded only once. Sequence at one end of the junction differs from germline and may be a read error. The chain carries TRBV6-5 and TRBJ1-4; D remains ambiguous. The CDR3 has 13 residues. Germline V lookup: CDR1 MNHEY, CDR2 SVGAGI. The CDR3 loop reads CASSYSRNEELFF. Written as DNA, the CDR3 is TGTGCCAGCAGTTACTCAAGGAATGAAGAACTGTTTTTT.

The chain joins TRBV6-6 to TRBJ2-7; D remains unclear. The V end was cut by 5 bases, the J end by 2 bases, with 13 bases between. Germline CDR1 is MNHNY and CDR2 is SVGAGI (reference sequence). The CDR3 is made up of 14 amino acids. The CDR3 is CASSPPGSPYEQYF. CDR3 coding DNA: TGTGCCAGCAGTCCCCCGGGCAGCCCCTACGAGCAGTACTTC.

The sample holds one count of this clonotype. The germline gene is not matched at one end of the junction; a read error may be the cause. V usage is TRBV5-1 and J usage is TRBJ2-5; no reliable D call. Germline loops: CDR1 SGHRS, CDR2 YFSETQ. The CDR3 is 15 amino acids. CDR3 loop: CSSSSRHGKAETQYF. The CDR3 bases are TGCTCCAGCAGCTCAAGACACGGAAAAGCTGAGACCCAGTACTTC.

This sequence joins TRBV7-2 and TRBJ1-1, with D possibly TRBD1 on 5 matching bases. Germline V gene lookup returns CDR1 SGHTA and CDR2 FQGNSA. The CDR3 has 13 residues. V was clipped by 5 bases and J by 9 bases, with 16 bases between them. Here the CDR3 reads CASSQPGTTQAFF. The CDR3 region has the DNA TGTGCCAGCAGCCAACCAGGGACGACGCAAGCTTTCTTT.

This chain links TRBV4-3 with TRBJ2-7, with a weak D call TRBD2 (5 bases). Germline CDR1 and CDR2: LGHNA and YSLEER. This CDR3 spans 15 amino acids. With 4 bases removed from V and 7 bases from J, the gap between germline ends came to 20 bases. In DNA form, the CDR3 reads TGCGCCAGCAGCCGGGAGACTGCCTCCTACAATGAGCAGTACTTC. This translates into CASSRETASYNEQYF.

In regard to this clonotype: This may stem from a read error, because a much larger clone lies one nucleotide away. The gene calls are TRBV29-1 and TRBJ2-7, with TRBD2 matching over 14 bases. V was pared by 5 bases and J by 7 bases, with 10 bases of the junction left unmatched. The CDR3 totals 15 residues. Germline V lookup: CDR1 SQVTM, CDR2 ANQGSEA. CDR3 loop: CSVPHRLAGGNEQYF. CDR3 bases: TGCAGCGTTCCCCACCGACTAGCGGGGGGGAATGAGCAGTACTTC.

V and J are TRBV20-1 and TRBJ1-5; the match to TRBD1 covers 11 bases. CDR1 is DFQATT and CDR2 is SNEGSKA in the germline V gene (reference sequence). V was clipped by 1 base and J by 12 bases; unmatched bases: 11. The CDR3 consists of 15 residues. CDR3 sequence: CSARGGTGGDEHQHF. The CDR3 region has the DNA TGCAGTGCTAGAGGTGGGACAGGGGGTGACGAACACCAGCATTTT.

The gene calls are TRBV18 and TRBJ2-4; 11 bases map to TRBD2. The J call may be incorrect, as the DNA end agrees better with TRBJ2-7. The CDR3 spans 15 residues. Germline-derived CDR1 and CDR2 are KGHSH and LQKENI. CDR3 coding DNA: TGTGCCAGCTCACCTCCCGGACTAGCGGGCCACGAGCAGTACTTC. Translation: CASSPPGLAGHEQYF.

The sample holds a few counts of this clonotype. DNA of the CDR3: TGTGCCAGCAGTTACTCGAAGGGGAATCAGCCCCAGCATTTT. This sequence encodes CASSYSKGNQPQHF. The gene calls are TRBV6-5 and TRBJ1-5; D is perhaps TRBD1 (5 bases). Trimming removed 0 bases at V and 4 bases at J, with 7 bases between. The CDR3 length is 14 residues. Germline CDR1 reads MNHEY; CDR2 reads SVGAGI.

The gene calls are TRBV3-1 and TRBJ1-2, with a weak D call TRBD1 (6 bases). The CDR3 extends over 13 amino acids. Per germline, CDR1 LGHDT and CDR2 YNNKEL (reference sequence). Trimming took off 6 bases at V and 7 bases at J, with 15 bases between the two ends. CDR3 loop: CASSHLQGPGYTF. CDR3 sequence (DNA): TGTGCCAGCAGTCACCTACAGGGTCCTGGCTACACCTTC.

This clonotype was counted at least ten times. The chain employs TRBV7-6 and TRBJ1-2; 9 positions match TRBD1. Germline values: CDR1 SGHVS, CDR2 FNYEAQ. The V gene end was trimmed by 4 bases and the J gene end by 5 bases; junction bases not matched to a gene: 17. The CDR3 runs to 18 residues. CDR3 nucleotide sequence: TGTGCCAGCAGCTCCGCCCCGGGACAGGGATTCGTTTTGTATGGCTACACCTTC. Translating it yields CASSSAPGQGFVLYGYTF.

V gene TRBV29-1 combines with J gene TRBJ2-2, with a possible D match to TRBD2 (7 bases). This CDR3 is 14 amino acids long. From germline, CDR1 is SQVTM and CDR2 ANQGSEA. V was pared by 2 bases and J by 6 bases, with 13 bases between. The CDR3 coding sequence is TGCAGCGTTGAAAAGGGGGGGTGGTCCGGGGAGCTGTTTTTT. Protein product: CSVEKGGWSGELFF.

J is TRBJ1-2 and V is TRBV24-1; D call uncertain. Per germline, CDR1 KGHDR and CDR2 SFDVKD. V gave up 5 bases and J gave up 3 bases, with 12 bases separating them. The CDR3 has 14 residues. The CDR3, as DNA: TGTGCCACCAGTGGCTCCGGGAGTGACTATGGCTACACCTTC. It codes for CATSGSGSDYGYTF.